These 26 T cell receptor beta chains originate from one sample sequenced in a study of blood T cell repertoires in COVID-19. Generated by immunoSEQ multiplex PCR, the TCRdb table keeps only in-frame clones and is missing some. Of around 330,000 clones listed, about 91% are singletons. Sequencing was performed on peripheral blood. The receptors shown here come from a woman aged 25 to 39 with COVID-19, enrolled during active disease.

CDR3 sequence reads: CASSLGGAEQYV. CDR3 in DNA: TGTGCCAGCAGCTTAGGAGGGGCCGAGCAGTACGTC. V and J are TRBV13 and TRBJ2-7; the D gene is possibly TRBD1 (5 bases). Per germline, CDR1 PRHDT and CDR2 FYEKMQ (reference sequence). Trimming stripped 0 bases from V and 6 bases from J, with 6 bases between. This CDR3 has 12 amino acids.

The CDR3 spells CASSPNDRENSPLHF. CDR3 bases: TGCGCCAGCAGCCCTAACGACAGGGAGAATTCACCCCTCCACTTT. J is TRBJ1-6 and V is TRBV4-1; TRBD1 agrees at 7 bases. The CDR3 sequence is 15 residues long. Germline V gene sequence: CDR1 MGHRA, CDR2 YSYEKL. With 4 bases clipped from V and 7 bases from J, the junction kept 7 bases outside the gene matches.

The CDR3 sequence is CASSSNSRDTEAFF. The CDR3 DNA reads as TGTGCCAGCAGCTCCAATTCCAGGGACACTGAAGCTTTCTTT. V usage is TRBV6-5 and J usage is TRBJ1-1; a possible D gene is TRBD1 (5 bases). V lost 6 bases to trimming and J lost 3 bases, with 14 bases between them. From germline, CDR1 is MNHEY and CDR2 SVGAGI. The CDR3 contains 14 residues.

The V call is TRBV5-5, the J call TRBJ1-2; D not certain. The CDR3 spans 13 residues. Germline V CDR1 and CDR2: SGHKS, YYEKEE (reference sequence). Deletions cut 2 bases from V and 6 bases from J, with 11 bases between. CDR3 region: CASSLGGRNGYTF. In DNA form, the CDR3 reads TGTGCCAGCAGCTTAGGCGGGCGGAATGGCTACACCTTC.

V is TRBV4-3 and J is TRBJ2-7, with 8 bases identical to TRBD2. Per the germline V gene, CDR1 is LGHNA and CDR2 is YSLEER. J was trimmed by 7 bases and V by 0 bases; bases with no gene match: 5. The CDR3 runs to 14 residues. Written as DNA, the CDR3 is TGCGCCAGCAGCCAAGAGCGGGGGGCGAGGGAGCAGTACTTC. Its protein product is CASSQERGAREQYF.

The chain has TRBV10-3 and TRBJ1-5; TRBD1 agrees at 8 bases. The ends lost 7 bases at V and 3 bases at J; junction bases unmatched: 2. Per the germline V gene, CDR1 is ENHRY and CDR2 is SYGVKD. This CDR3 region has 13 residues. CDR3 sequence (DNA): TGTGCCATCACGGGACAGGCCAATCAGCCCCAGCATTTT. Translated: CAITGQANQPQHF.

The J gene is TRBJ1-2, the V gene TRBV2, with 7 bases fitting TRBD1. Trimming removed 6 bases from V and 2 bases from J; junction bases left unmatched: 3. Germline loops: CDR1 SNHLY, CDR2 FYNNEI. There are 13 residues in the CDR3. CDR3: CASRLQGNYGYTF. The CDR3, as DNA: TGTGCCAGCAGATTACAGGGGAACTATGGCTACACCTTC.

J is TRBJ2-6 and V is TRBV4-1; D is possibly TRBD1 (6 bases). The ends were cut back, 0 bases at V and 4 bases at J, with 13 bases in the middle. Germline assignment: CDR1 MGHRA and CDR2 YSYEKL. CDR3 length: 17 residues. CDR3 sequence reads: CASSQEGGVVGANVLTF. The CDR3 DNA follows: TGCGCCAGCAGCCAAGAAGGGGGTGTAGTGGGGGCCAACGTCCTGACTTTC.

The V call is TRBV13, the J call TRBJ2-3; no clear D gene. CDR1 and CDR2 (germline): PRHDT, FYEKMQ (reference sequence). Trimming removed 5 bases at V and 2 bases at J, with 17 bases between. This CDR3 has 16 amino acids. The CDR3 loop reads CASSVRHDRDTDTQYF. The CDR3 DNA reads as TGTGCCAGCAGCGTCCGACATGACCGCGACACAGATACGCAGTATTTT.

The J gene is TRBJ2-2, the V gene TRBV30; no firm D call. Trimming shortened V by 0 bases and J by 6 bases, and 8 bases separated the two germline ends. This CDR3 region has 13 residues. The germline gives CDR1 GTSNPN, CDR2 SVGIG (reference sequence). CDR3 in DNA: TGTGCCTGGAGTGTTCGGTTCCCCGGGGAGCTGTTTTTT. Protein product: CAWSVRFPGELFF.

V usage is TRBV5-4 and J usage is TRBJ2-5; 9 bases line up with TRBD1. CDR3 length: 14 amino acids. Germline V lookup: CDR1 SGHNT, CDR2 YYREEE (reference sequence). V trimming: 4 bases; J trimming: 6 bases; junction bases outside the gene matches: 7. The CDR3 sequence: CASSQGQGKKTQYF. The DNA of the CDR3 is TGTGCCAGCAGCCAAGGACAGGGGAAGAAGACCCAGTACTTC.

The V and J genes are TRBV27 and TRBJ2-4; D may be TRBD2 (5 bases). In germline, CDR1 is MNHEY, CDR2 SMNVEV (reference sequence). This CDR3 is built from 13 residues. V lost 1 base, J lost 8 bases, and 9 bases lay in between. The CDR3 spells CASSLYPGDIQYF. The DNA of the CDR3 is TGTGCCAGCAGTTTATATCCCGGGGACATTCAGTACTTC.

This sequence joins TRBV10-1 and TRBJ1-2; D is ambiguous. V was clipped by 4 bases and J by 4 bases, with 19 bases between them. CDR3 length: 16 amino acids. Germline values: CDR1 WNHNN, CDR2 SYGVQD (reference sequence). The CDR3 reads CASSGQREGRGYGYTF. For the CDR3, the DNA is TGCGCCAGCAGTGGGCAACGAGAGGGTCGGGGCTATGGCTACACCTTC.

The gene calls are TRBV7-8 and TRBJ2-1; 7 bases map to TRBD1. The V gene's germline CDR1 is SGHVS and CDR2 FQNEAQ. This CDR3 has 16 amino acids. The junction had 6 bases not matched to a gene; V was cut back by 1 base and J by 3 bases. CDR3: CASSLDETGYYNEQFF. Written as DNA, the CDR3 is TGTGCCAGCAGCTTAGACGAGACAGGGTACTACAATGAGCAGTTCTTC.

The genes are TRBV7-9 and TRBJ2-3; maybe TRBD1 (8 bases). V was trimmed by 5 bases and J by 1 base, leaving 22 bases between them. Germline V lookup: CDR1 SEHNR, CDR2 FQNEAQ (reference sequence). The CDR3 spans 18 residues. The chain's CDR3 is CASSSGTGAGRGTDTQYF. The CDR3 DNA reads as TGTGCCAGCAGCAGCGGGACAGGCGCCGGGCGTGGCACAGATACGCAGTATTTT.

The chain has TRBV27 and TRBJ2-1; possible D gene TRBD1, 5 bases. The CDR3 has 14 residues. Per the germline V gene, CDR1 is MNHEY and CDR2 is SMNVEV (reference sequence). Deletions cut 7 bases from V and 5 bases from J, with 15 bases between. The CDR3, as DNA: TGTGCCAGCACGAGACAGCTAACCGACAATGAGCAGTTCTTC. It is translated as CASTRQLTDNEQFF.

The chain has TRBV2 and TRBJ2-1, with 10 positions matching TRBD2. J gave up 8 bases and V 6 bases, and 7 bases lay outside the gene matches. The CDR3 spans 14 residues. Germline loops: CDR1 SNHLY, CDR2 FYNNEI. The CDR3 sequence: CASRRAGGIDEQFF. CDR3 coding DNA: TGTGCCAGCAGAAGAGCGGGGGGGATTGATGAGCAGTTCTTC.

The V call is TRBV30, the J call TRBJ2-7; D is unclear. Germline CDR1 and CDR2: GTSNPN and SVGIG (reference sequence). This CDR3 region has 13 residues. With 3 bases removed from V and 6 bases from J, the gap between germline ends came to 15 bases. The CDR3 nucleotides are TGTGCCTGGAGCGTTGAAGGAGCGCGCGAGCAGTACTTC. Protein product: CAWSVEGAREQYF.

V usage is TRBV19 and J usage is TRBJ1-1, with D possibly TRBD1 on 5 matching bases. V gave up 11 bases and J gave up 3 bases, with 25 bases separating them. The CDR3 runs 16 residues. Germline V gives CDR1 LNHDA, CDR2 SQIVND (reference sequence). CDR3 amino acids: CAPPVEGIRGDTEAFF. Here the CDR3 DNA reads TGTGCCCCCCCAGTCGAAGGAATTCGGGGGGACACTGAAGCTTTCTTT.

This clone showed up just a few times. This chain connects TRBV7-2 to TRBJ1-1; D is ambiguous. This CDR3 region has 13 residues. CDR1 and CDR2 (germline): SGHTA, FQGNSA. V dropped 5 bases and J dropped 3 bases, with 10 bases sitting between them. Written as DNA, the CDR3 is TGTGCCAGCAGCGCCGACACATACACTGAAGCTTTCTTT. This encodes CASSADTYTEAFF.

V gene TRBV5-4 combines with J gene TRBJ1-1; tentative D call: TRBD1 (6 bases). Between the trimmed V and J ends, which lost 2 bases and 8 bases, there was a span of 13 bases. The CDR3 sequence is 13 residues long. CDR1 SGHNT and CDR2 YYREEE come from the germline V gene (reference sequence). The CDR3 region has the DNA TGTGCCAGCAGCTTAGACAGGTTACGCGAAGCTTTCTTT. Residues: CASSLDRLREAFF.

This clone was seen a single time. The chain is built from TRBV19 and TRBJ2-7, with TRBD1 identical over 7 bases. In germline, CDR1 is LNHDA, CDR2 SQIVND (reference sequence). Trimming took 3 bases from V and 7 from J; bases not matched to a gene: 9. There are 14 residues in the CDR3. This chain's CDR3 is CASSILGQQAEQYF. As DNA, the CDR3 is TGTGCCAGTAGTATCCTGGGACAGCAAGCGGAGCAGTACTTC.

In its sample, this clone was seen a few times. This rearrangement joins TRBV30 to TRBJ1-3; 9 bases align to TRBD1. Germline CDR1 reads GTSNPN; CDR2 reads SVGIG (reference sequence). Trimming cost V 5 bases and J 0 bases; bases outside gene matches: 8. This CDR3 is built from 16 residues. CDR3: CAWRDRVIGSGNTIYF. CDR3 nucleotide sequence: TGTGCCTGGCGGGACAGGGTAATAGGCTCTGGAAACACCATATATTTT.

The genes are TRBV2 and TRBJ1-5; 7 nucleotides line up with TRBD1. This CDR3 is 14 amino acids long. V shed 5 bases and J 4 bases; nucleotides not matched to a gene: 5. Germline CDR1 SNHLY, CDR2 FYNNEI. The CDR3 DNA is TGTGCCAGCAGTAGCCAGGGGGTAAATCAGCCCCAGCATTTT. It codes for CASSSQGVNQPQHF.

The CDR3 loop is CASVPLGAGSGNTIYF. For the CDR3, the DNA is TGTGCCAGCGTACCCCTCGGAGCGGGCTCTGGAAACACCATATATTTT. The V gene is TRBV28, the J gene TRBJ1-3; no firm D call. The germline V and J ends were trimmed by 8 bases and 0 bases, with 17 bases remaining between them. Germline CDR1 reads MDHEN; CDR2 reads SYDVKM. This CDR3 has 16 residues.

This chain uses TRBV30 with TRBJ1-6; TRBD1 matches at 7 bases. V was pared by 4 bases and J by 5 bases, with 2 bases of the junction left unmatched. The CDR3 covers 13 residues. The germline gives CDR1 GTSNPN, CDR2 SVGIG (reference sequence). CDR3 DNA sequence: TGTGCCTGGACGGGACAGAATAATTCACCCCTCCACTTT. Its translation is CAWTGQNNSPLHF.